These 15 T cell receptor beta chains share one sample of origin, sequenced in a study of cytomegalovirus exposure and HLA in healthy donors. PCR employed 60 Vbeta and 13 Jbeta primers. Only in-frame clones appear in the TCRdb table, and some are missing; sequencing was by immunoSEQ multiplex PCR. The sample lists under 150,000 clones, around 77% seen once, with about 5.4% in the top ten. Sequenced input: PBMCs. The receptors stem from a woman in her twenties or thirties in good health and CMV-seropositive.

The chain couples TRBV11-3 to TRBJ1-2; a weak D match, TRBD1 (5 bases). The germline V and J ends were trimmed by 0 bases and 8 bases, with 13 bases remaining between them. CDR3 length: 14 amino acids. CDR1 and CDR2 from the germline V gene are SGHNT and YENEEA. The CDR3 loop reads CASSLETGGRGYTF. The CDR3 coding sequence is TGTGCCAGCAGCTTAGAGACCGGGGGTCGAGGCTACACCTTC. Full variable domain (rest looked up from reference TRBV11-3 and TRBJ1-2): EAGVVQSPRYKIIEKKQPVAFWCNPISGHNTLYWYLQNLGQGPELLIRYENEEAVDDSQLPKDRFSAERLKGVDSTLKIQPAELGDSAVYLCASSLETGGRGYTFGSGTRLTVV.

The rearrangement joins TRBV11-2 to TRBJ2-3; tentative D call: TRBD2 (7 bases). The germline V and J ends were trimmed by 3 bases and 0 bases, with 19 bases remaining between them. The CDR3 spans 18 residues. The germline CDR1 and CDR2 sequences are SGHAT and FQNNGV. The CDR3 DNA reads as TGTGCCAGCAGCTTCCTCCGTGGCGGGGGCCCTAGCACAGATACGCAGTATTTT. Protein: CASSFLRGGGPSTDTQYF. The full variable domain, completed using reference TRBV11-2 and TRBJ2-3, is EAGVAQSPRYKIIEKRQSVAFWCNPISGHATLYWYQQILGQGPKLLIQFQNNGVVDDSQLPKDRFSAERLKGVDSTLKIQPAKLEDSAVYLCASSFLRGGGPSTDTQYFGPGTRLTVL.

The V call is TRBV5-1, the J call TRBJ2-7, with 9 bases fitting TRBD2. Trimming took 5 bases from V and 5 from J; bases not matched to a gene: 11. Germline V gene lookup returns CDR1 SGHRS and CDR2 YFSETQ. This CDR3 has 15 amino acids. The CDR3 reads CASSPGASGADEQYF. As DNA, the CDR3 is TGCGCCAGCAGTCCGGGGGCTAGCGGGGCAGACGAGCAGTACTTC.

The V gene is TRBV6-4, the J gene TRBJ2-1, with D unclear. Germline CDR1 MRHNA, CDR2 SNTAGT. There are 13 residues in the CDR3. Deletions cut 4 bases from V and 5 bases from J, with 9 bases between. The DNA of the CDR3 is TGTGCCAGCAGTGGAGACACACACAATGAGCAGTTCTTC. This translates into CASSGDTHNEQFF.

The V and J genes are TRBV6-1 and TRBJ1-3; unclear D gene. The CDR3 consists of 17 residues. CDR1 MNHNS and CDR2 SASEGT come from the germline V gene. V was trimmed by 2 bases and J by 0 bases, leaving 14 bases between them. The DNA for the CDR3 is TGTGCCAGCAGTGAAAATATTTGGCAAATCTCTGGAAACACCATATATTTT. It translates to CASSENIWQISGNTIYF.

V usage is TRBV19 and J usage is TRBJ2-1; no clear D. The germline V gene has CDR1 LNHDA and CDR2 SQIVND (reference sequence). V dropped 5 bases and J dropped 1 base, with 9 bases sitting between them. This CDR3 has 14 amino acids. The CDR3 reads CASSLSYSYNEQFF. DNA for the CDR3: TGTGCCAGTAGTTTGAGCTATTCCTACAATGAGCAGTTCTTC. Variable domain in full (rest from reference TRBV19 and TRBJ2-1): DGGITQSPKYLFRKEGQNVTLSCEQNLNHDAMYWYRQDPGQGLRLIYYSQIVNDFQKGDIAEGYSVSREKKESFPLTVTSAQKNPTAFYLCASSLSYSYNEQFFGPGTRLTVL.

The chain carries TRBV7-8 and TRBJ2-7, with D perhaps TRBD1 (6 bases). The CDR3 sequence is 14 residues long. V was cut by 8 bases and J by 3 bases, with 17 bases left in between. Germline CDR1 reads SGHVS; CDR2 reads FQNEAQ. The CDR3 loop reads CASGDRDTIYEQYF. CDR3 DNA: TGTGCCAGCGGCGACCGGGACACCATCTACGAGCAGTACTTC.

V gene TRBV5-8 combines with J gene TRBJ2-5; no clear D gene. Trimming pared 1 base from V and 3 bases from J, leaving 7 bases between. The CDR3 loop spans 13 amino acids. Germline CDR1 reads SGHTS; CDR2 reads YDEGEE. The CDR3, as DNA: TGTGCCAGCAGCTTGTACACAGAAGAGACCCAGTACTTC. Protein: CASSLYTEETQYF.

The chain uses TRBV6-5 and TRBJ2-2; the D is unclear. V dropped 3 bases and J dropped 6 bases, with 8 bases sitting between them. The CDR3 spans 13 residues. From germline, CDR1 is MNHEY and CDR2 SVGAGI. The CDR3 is CASSYTVPGELFF. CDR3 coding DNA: TGTGCCAGCAGTTATACAGTACCCGGGGAGCTGTTTTTT.

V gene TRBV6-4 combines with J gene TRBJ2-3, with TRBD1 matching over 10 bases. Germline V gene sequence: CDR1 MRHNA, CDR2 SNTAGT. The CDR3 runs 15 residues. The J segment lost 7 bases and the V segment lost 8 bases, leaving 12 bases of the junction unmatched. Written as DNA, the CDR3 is TGTGCCAGCGGACCAACCGGGACAGGGGTGAATACGCAGTATTTT. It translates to CASGPTGTGVNTQYF.

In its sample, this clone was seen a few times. CDR3 protein: CASSPQDREGEQFF. The DNA of the CDR3 is TGCGCCAGCAGCCCCCAGGACAGGGAGGGTGAGCAGTTCTTC. The genes are TRBV5-1 and TRBJ2-1, with a tentative D call TRBD1 (8 bases). The germline gives CDR1 SGHRS, CDR2 YFSETQ. Trimming stripped 4 bases from V and 9 bases from J, with 17 bases between. CDR3 length: 14 amino acids. Combining the CDR3 with reference TRBV5-1 and TRBJ2-1 gives the whole variable domain KAGVTQTPRYLIKTRGQQVTLSCSPISGHRSVSWYQQTPGQGLQFLFEYFSETQRNKGNFPGRFSGRQFSNSRSEMNVSTLELGDSALYLCASSPQDREGEQFFGPGTRLTVL.

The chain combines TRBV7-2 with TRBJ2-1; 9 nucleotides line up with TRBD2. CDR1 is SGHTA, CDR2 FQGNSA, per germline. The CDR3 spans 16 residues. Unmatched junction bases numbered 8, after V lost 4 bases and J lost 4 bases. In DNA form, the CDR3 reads TGTGCCAGCAGCTATCAGACTAGCGGAGGTTACAATGAGCAGTTCTTC. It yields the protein CASSYQTSGGYNEQFF.

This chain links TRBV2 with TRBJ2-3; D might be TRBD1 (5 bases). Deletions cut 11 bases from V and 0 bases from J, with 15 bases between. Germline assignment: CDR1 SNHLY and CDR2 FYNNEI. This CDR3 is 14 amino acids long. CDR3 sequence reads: CACAGISSTDTQYF. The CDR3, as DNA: TGTGCCTGCGCAGGGATTTCTAGCACAGATACGCAGTATTTT.

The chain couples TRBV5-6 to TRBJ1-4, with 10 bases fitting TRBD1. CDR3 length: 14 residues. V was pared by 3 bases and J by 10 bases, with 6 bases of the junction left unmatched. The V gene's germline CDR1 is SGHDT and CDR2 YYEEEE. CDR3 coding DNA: TGTGCCAGCAGCTGGAGGACAGGGGGAAGAAAACTGTTTTTT. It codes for CASSWRTGGRKLFF.

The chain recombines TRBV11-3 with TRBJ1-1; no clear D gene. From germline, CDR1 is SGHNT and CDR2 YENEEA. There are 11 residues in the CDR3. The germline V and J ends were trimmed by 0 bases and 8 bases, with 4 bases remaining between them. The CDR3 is CASSLETEAFF. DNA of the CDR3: TGTGCCAGCAGCTTAGAGACAGAAGCTTTCTTT.